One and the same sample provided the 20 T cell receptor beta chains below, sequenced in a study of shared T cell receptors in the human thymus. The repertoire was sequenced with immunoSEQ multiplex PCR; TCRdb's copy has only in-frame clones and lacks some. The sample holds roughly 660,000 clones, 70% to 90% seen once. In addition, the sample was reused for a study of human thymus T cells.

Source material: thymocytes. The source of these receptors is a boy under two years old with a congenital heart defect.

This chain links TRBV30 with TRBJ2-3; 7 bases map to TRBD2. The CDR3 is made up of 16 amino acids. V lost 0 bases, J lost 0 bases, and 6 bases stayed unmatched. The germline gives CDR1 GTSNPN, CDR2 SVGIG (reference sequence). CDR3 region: CAWSVMASGSTDTQYF. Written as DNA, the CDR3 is TGTGCCTGGAGTGTAATGGCTAGCGGTAGCACAGATACGCAGTATTTT.

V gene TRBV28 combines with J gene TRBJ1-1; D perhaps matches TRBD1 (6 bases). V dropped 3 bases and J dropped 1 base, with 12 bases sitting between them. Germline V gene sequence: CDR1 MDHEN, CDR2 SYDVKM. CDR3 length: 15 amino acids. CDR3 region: CASSFHRDPNTEAFF. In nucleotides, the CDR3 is TGTGCCAGCAGTTTCCACAGGGACCCGAACACTGAAGCTTTCTTT.

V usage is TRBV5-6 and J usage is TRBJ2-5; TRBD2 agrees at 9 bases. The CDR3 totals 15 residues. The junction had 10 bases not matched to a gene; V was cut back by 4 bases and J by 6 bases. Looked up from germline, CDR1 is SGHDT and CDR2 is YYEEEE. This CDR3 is CASSPVQTSGQTQYF. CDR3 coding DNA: TGTGCCAGCAGCCCCGTCCAGACTAGCGGACAGACCCAGTACTTC.

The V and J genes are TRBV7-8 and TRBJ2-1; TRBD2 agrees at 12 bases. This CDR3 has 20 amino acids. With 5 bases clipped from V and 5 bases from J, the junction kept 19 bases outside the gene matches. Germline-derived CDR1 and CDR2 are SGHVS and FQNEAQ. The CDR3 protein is CASSRDRKLAGGPRHNEQFF. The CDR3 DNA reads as TGTGCCAGCAGCCGAGACCGGAAGCTAGCGGGAGGGCCAAGACACAATGAGCAGTTCTTC.

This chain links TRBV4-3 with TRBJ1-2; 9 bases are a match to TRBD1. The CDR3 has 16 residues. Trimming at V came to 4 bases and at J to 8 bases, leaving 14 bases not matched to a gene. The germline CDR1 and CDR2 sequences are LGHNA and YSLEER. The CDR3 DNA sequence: TGCGCCAGCAGCCGAGGGGTACGGGACAGGGTTCGCGGCTACACCTTC. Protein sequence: CASSRGVRDRVRGYTF.

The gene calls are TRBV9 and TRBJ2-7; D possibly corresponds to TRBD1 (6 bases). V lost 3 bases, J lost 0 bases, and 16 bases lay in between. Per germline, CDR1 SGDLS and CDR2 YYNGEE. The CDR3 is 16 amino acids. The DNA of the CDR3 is TGTGCCAGCAGCGCCGAACAGGGACAAAGCTCCTACGAGCAGTACTTC. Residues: CASSAEQGQSSYEQYF.

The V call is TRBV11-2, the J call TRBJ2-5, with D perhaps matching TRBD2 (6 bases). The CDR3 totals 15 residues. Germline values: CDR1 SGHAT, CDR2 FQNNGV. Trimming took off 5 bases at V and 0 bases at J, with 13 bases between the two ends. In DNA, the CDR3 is TGTGCCAGCAGCCCACCTGGAGGGCACCAAGAGACCCAGTACTTC. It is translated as CASSPPGGHQETQYF.

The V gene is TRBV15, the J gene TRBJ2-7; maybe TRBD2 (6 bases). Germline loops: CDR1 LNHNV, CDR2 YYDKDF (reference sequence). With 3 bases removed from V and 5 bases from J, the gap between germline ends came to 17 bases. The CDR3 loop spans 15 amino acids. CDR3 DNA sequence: TGTGCCACCAGCAGGGGCAAGGAGGGCGGTGACGAGCAGTACTTC. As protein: CATSRGKEGGDEQYF.

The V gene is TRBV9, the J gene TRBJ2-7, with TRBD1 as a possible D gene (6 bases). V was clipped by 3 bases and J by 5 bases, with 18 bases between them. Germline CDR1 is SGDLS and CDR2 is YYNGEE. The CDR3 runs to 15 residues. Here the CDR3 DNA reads TGTGCCAGCAGCGCCGCCCGGGACATAGGAAACGAGCAGTACTTC. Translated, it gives CASSAARDIGNEQYF.

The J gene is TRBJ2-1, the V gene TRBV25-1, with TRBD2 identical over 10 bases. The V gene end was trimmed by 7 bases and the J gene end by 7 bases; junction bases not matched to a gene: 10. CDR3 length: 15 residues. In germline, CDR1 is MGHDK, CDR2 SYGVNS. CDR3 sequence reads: CASTDGLAGENEQFF. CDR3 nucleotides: TGTGCCAGCACCGATGGGCTAGCGGGAGAAAATGAGCAGTTCTTC.

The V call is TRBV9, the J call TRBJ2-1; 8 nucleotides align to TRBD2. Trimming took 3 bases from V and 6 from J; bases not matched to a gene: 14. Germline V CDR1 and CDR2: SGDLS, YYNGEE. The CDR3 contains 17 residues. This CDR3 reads CASSESVGEREFNEQFF. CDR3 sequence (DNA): TGTGCCAGCAGCGAGTCGGTCGGGGAGCGGGAGTTCAATGAGCAGTTCTTC.

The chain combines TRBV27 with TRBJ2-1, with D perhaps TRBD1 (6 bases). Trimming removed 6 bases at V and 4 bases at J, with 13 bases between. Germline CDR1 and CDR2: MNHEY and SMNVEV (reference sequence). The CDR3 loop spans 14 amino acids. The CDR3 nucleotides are TGTGCCAGCAGCCACCTGACAGGTTACAATGAGCAGTTCTTC. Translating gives CASSHLTGYNEQFF.

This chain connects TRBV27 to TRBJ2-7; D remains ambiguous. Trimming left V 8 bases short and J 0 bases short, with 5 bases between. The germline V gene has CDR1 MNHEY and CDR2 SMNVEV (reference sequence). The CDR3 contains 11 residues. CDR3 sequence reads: CASGNSYEQYF. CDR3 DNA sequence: TGTGCCAGCGGCAACTCCTACGAGCAGTACTTC.

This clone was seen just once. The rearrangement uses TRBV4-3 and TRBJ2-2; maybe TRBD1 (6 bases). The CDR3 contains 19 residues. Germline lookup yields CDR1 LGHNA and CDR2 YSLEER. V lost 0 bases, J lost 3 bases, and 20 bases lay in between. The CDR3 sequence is CASSQEGAVFQLHTGELFF. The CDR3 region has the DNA TGCGCCAGCAGCCAAGAGGGGGCGGTTTTTCAACTCCACACCGGGGAGCTGTTTTTT.

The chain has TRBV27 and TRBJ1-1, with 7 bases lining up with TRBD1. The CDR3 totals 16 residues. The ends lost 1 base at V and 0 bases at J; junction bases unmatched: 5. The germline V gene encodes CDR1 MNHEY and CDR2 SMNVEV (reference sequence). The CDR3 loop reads CASSLWRTGLNTEAFF. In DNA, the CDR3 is TGTGCCAGCAGTTTATGGCGGACAGGCCTGAACACTGAAGCTTTCTTT.

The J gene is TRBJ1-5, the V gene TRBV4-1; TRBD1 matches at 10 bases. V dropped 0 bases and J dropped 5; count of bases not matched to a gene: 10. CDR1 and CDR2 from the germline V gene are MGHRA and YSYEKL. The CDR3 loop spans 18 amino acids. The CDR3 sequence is CASSQDQWTGGVDQPQHF. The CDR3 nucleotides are TGCGCCAGCAGCCAAGACCAATGGACAGGGGGTGTCGATCAGCCCCAGCATTTT.

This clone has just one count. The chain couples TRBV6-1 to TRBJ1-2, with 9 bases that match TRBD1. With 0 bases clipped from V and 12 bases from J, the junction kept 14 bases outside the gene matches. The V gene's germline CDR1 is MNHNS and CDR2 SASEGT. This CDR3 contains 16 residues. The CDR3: CASSEAPDDRGIENTF. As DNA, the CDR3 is TGTGCCAGCAGTGAAGCCCCCGACGACAGGGGGATTGAGAACACCTTC.

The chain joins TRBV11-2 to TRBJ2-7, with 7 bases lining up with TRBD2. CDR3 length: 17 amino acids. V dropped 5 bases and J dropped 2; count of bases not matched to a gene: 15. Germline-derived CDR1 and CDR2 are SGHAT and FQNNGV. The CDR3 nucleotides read TGTGCCAGCAGCCCGGGAGGTGCAGATCTAAGGGCCTACGAGCAGTACTTC. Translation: CASSPGGADLRAYEQYF.

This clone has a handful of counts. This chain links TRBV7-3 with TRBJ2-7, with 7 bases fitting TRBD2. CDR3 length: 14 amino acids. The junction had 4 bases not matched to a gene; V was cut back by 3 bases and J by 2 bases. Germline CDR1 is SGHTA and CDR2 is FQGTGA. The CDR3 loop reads CASSFTSDTYEQYF. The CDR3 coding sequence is TGTGCCAGCAGCTTTACTAGCGACACCTACGAGCAGTACTTC.

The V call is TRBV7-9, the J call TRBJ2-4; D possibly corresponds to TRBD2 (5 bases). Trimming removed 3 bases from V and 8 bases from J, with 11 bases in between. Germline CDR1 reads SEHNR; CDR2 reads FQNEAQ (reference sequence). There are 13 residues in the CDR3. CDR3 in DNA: TGTGCCAGCAGCTTTCGGGATGCGGACATTCAGTACTTC. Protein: CASSFRDADIQYF.